This entry concerns a single TCR beta chain. Which antigen it targets is not known. There are no base qualities to consult, and no much larger clone falls within one base. The collaborating institutions used their own protocols to collect whole blood in K2EDTA tubes. For TCRbeta analysis, collaborator samples were shipped as frozen whole blood, as isolated PBMCs, or as DNA extracted from either sample type. The sample originates from a study of blood T cell repertoires in COVID-19 (dated by TCRdb to 2020 to 2022). About the full investigation: The collaborator samples originated in the United States, Italy and Spain and spanned the acute and convalescent phases of COVID-19. The material from the prospective study consisted of cDNA or gDNA derived from T cells, B-cell-depleted T cells, or PBMCs. The dataset comprised deeply sampled blood TCRbeta repertoires from subjects exposed to, actively infected with, or recovered from COVID-19. The repertoires were released in a freely available public database meant as a resource for research on the immune response to SARS-CoV-2. Samples came from the ongoing ImmuneRACE study (first 160 participants) plus 1,254 subjects from 6 global collaborators. Sample metadata almost always included a de-identified subject ID, COVID-19 status, age in years and sex. Where available, HLA class I and class II types were taken from metadata supplied by the sample provider and were not determined by assay-based typing. Overall results and qualifications from the work: Clinical and demographic metadata were provided uncurated, with the amount varying by source and participant.

The germline V and J ends show losses of 3 bases and 4 bases respectively, and no gene match explains 7 bases of the junction. From cysteine to phenylalanine, the CDR3 is 16 amino acids long. This entry keeps only the CDR3 DNA: 48 bases, framed from base 1. The germline V gene gives CDR1 as SGDLS and CDR2 as YYNGEE. TCRbeta CDR3 regions were amplified from genomic DNA by means of the immunoSEQ Assay, a bias-controlled multiplex PCR. The authors' pipeline ran thus. The number of nucleated cells in each sample was estimated by amplification of reference gene primers within the assay. Sequence reads were collapsed and filtered to measure the absolute abundance of every unique TCRbeta CDR3 rearrangement. For each sample, productive Simpson clonality was calculated as the square root of Simpson's diversity index across productive rearrangements. The immuneACCESS repertoire file appears here via TCRdb, limited to in-frame rearrangements. These files lack a portion of the clones; in checked studies, under half of the deficit traces to unresolved V genes, and the cause of the others is not known. The D gene and trimming were derived from the DNA, and the V and J assignments and clone size from that table. Within this sample are over 200,000 clones, with 88% of them counted one time only. The ten largest clones represent about 0.74% of the sample.

Sequencing was carried out using peripheral blood. The rearrangement combines TRBV9 with TRBJ1-2; TRBD1 fits 12 bases in the junction. This TCR derives from a woman in her 30s with acute or convalescent COVID-19. The DNA sequence is as follows: TGTGCCAGCAGCGCAACCGGGACAGGGGGCGGCTATGGCTACACCTTC. Protein translation: CASSATGTGGGYGYTF.